This T cell receptor beta chain stems from a study of T-cell reconstitution after alpha-beta-depleted transplantation in children. Preparation of the TCRbeta library used unique molecular identifiers. TCRdb called the PCR reads again in MiXCR, with one record for every CDR3 protein. The table shows approximately 980,000 distinct CDR3 sequences, with about 29% occurring only once. The input for sequencing was PBMCs, mostly from graft donor cells, taken 360 days after TCRalphabeta/CD19-depleted stem cell transplant. The receptor's source is a boy less than two years old who had a stem cell transplant for SCID, so the T cells may come from the graft donor.

In DNA form, the CDR3 reads TGTGCCAGCAGTTACCCCAGAAACATTCAGTACTTC. Its translation: CASSYPRNIQYF. V gene TRBV12-3 or TRBV12-4 combines with J gene TRBJ2-4, with D uncertain. The V gene lost 4 bases and the J gene lost 6 bases, with 7 bases spanning the gap. This CDR3 comprises 12 residues.